Below, one T cell receptor (beta chain) is given with its context. The CDR3 totals 14 residues. Trimming left V 1 base short and J 3 bases short, with 11 bases between. Looked up from germline, CDR1 is SQVTM and CDR2 is ANQGSEA. The source of the sample is a study of blood T cell repertoires in COVID-19. About the research overall: Spain, Italy and the United States supplied samples that represented acute and convalescent COVID-19. Sources were T cells, B-cell-depleted T cells, or PBMCs; the material itself was cDNA or gDNA.

In the authors' workflow: Reference gene primer amplification gave estimated nucleated cell counts. The assay was immunoSEQ multiplex PCR, and TCRdb's table has in-frame clones only and misses some. V and J calls and clone size are those listed in that table; D and trimming were worked out from the DNA. The profile shows around 130,000 clones, more than 75% of them singletons. The genes are TRBV29-1 and TRBJ2-3; possibly TRBD2 for D (5 bases). The specimen was peripheral blood. This TCR came from a man between 60 and 75 years old with acute or convalescent COVID-19. CDR3 sequence: CSVEVGSGTDTQYF. CDR3 bases: TGCAGCGTTGAAGTCGGATCGGGGACAGATACGCAGTATTTT.